The 10 T cell receptor beta chains below were found in one sample sequenced in a study of regulatory T cells in long-lasting Graves disease. Time point noted: newly diagnosed GD, antithyroid drugs for less than 3 months. PBMCs were the source of the RNA used for TCR sequencing. Researchers made TCR beta libraries by using iRepertoire HTBI primers and running Arm-PCR on CDR3 regions. In TCRdb, the multiplex PCR reads were re-called with MiXCR into one record per CDR3 protein. The sample comprises 420,000 or so distinct CDR3 sequences, about a sixth of which are singletons, and 20% to 25% rests with the top ten. The same data also contributed to another study, on T cells in Graves' hyperthyroidism and ophthalmopathy.

The sample consisted of peripheral blood mononuclear cells (PBMCs), taken at new diagnosis, from a patient treated with antithyroid drugs. All receptors come from a woman younger than 35 with Graves disease.

This clonotype was counted many times. The chain has TRBV6-2 or TRBV6-3 and TRBJ1-1, with D unclear. There are 14 residues in the CDR3. CDR1 is MNHEY and CDR2 is SVGEGT in the germline V gene. V dropped 2 bases and J dropped 4 bases, with 11 bases sitting between them. CDR3 sequence reads: CASSYKGLGTEAFF. The CDR3 nucleotides read TGTGCCAGCAGTTACAAAGGCCTAGGCACTGAAGCTTTCTTT.

There are many counts of this clonotype. The rearrangement links TRBV6-1 to TRBJ1-2; no definite D call. Trimming removed 5 bases from V and 4 bases from J, with 17 bases in between. Germline V gene lookup returns CDR1 MNHNS and CDR2 SASEGT. This CDR3 region has 15 residues. DNA for the CDR3: TGTGCCAGCAGTCCCCATCAAAGCGAAGGCTATGGCTACACCTTC. The encoded protein is CASSPHQSEGYGYTF.

The sample holds many counts of this clonotype. The chain has TRBV11-2 and TRBJ2-3; 8 bases map to TRBD2. After removal of 5 bases from V and 2 bases from J, the junction contained 18 bases not matched to a gene. Germline V gives CDR1 SGHAT, CDR2 FQNNGV. This CDR3 has 19 residues. CDR3 coding DNA: TGTGCCAGCAGCCCCCAGCTCCCCTTCGGCGGGAGGCTCACAGATACGCAGTATTTT. Residues: CASSPQLPFGGRLTDTQYF. Based on the CDR3 plus reference TRBV11-2 and TRBJ2-3, the full variable domain is EAGVAQSPRYKIIEKRQSVAFWCNPISGHATLYWYQQILGQGPKLLIQFQNNGVVDDSQLPKDRFSAERLKGVDSTLKIQPAKLEDSAVYLCASSPQLPFGGRLTDTQYFGPGTRLTVL.

At least ten counts were recorded for this clonotype. CDR3 sequence: CASSPFGGPSYNEQFF. The CDR3 coding sequence is TGTGCCAGCAGCCCGTTTGGAGGGCCCTCCTACAATGAGCAGTTCTTC. The rearrangement links TRBV7-9 to TRBJ2-1; D may be TRBD2 (6 bases). The CDR3 runs to 16 residues. V was pared by 5 bases and J by 0 bases, with 14 bases between. Germline lookup yields CDR1 SEHNR and CDR2 FQNEAQ (reference sequence).

This sequence joins TRBV7-9 and TRBJ1-5; D uncertain. The CDR3 extends over 12 amino acids. Deletions cut 5 bases from V and 3 bases from J, with 5 bases between. Germline V gene data show CDR1 as SEHNR and CDR2 as FQNEAQ (reference sequence). CDR3: CASSATNQPQHF. The CDR3 DNA is TGTGCCAGCAGCGCCACCAATCAGCCCCAGCATTTT.

This clonotype was seen at least ten times. The chain employs TRBV20-1 and TRBJ2-3; the match to TRBD2 covers 12 bases. Losses at the gene ends were 3 bases for V and 3 bases for J; bases not matched to a gene: 4. The germline CDR1 and CDR2 sequences are DFQATT and SNEGSKA (reference sequence). The CDR3 extends over 15 amino acids. CDR3 region: CSASSLAGGTDTQYF. CDR3 coding DNA: TGCAGTGCTAGTAGTCTAGCGGGAGGGACAGATACGCAGTATTTT.

This clonotype has just a few counts. The gene calls are TRBV7-9 and TRBJ2-1; 8 bases fit TRBD1. Judging by the DNA end, TRBJ2-5 fits better; the J call may be wrong. The CDR3 sequence is 16 residues long. CDR1 and CDR2 from the germline V gene are SEHNR and FQNEAQ (reference sequence). CDR3 nucleotide sequence: TGTGCCAGCAGCGCACCGGGACAGGCCGCGGGGGAGACCCAGTACTTC. Translating it yields CASSAPGQAAGETQYF.

This clonotype was seen repeatedly, ten times or more. The chain links TRBV6-2 or TRBV6-3 to TRBJ1-2; no reliable D call. The CDR3 is 13 amino acids. CDR1 is MNHEY, CDR2 SVGEGT, per germline. Trimming cost V 2 bases and J 8 bases, with 12 bases left between them. The CDR3 is CASSYEVDVGYTF. In nucleotides, the CDR3 is TGTGCCAGCAGTTACGAAGTGGATGTGGGCTACACCTTC.

In this sample, this clonotype turned up many times. The genes are TRBV5-5 and TRBJ2-5; tentatively, D is TRBD2 (7 bases). The CDR3 has 14 residues. Germline-derived CDR1 and CDR2 are SGHKS and YYEKEE (reference sequence). V lost 2 bases, J lost 5 bases, and 13 bases lay in between. As DNA, the CDR3 is TGTGCCAGCAGCTTAGGGGGAGGGGTGGAGACCCAGTACTTC. The encoded protein is CASSLGGGVETQYF.

Concerning this clonotype itself: The germline gene is not matched at one end of the junction; a read error may be the cause. The CDR3 coding sequence is TGTGCCAGTAGTATAGCGACAGGGATGAACACTGAAGCTTTCTTC. It translates to CASSIATGMNTEAFF. The chain recombines TRBV19 with TRBJ1-1, with 7 bases that match TRBD1. Germline CDR1 reads LNHDA; CDR2 reads SQIVND (reference sequence). The CDR3 consists of 15 residues. The entire variable domain, with the rest obtained from reference TRBV19 and TRBJ1-1, is as follows: DGGITQSPKYLFRKEGQNVTLSCEQNLNHDAMYWYRQDPGQGLRLIYYSQIVNDFQKGDIAEGYSVSREKKESFPLTVTSAQKNPTAFYLCASSIATGMNTEAFFGQGTRLTVV.